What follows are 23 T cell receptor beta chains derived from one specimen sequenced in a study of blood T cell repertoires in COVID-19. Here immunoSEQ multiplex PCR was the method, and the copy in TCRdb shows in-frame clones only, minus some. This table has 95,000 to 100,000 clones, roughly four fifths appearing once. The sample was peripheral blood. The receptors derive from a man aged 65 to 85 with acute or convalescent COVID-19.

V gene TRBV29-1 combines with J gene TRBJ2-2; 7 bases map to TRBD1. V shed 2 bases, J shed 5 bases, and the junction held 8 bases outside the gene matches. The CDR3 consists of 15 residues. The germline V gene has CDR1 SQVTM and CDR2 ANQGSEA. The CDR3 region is CSVESGQVRTGELFF. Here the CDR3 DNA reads TGCAGCGTTGAATCAGGACAGGTCAGGACCGGGGAGCTGTTTTTT.

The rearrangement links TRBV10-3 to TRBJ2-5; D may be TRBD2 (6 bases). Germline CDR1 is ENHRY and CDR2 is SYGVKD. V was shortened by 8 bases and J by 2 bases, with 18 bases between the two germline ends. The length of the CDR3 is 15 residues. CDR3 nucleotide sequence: TGTGCCATCGCGGGACTTGGAGGGGAACAAGAGACCCAGTACTTC. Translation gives CAIAGLGGEQETQYF.

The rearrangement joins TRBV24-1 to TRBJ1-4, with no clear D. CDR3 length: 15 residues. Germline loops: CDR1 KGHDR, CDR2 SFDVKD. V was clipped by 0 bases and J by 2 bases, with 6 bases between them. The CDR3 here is CATSDLGSTNEKLFF. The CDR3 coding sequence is TGTGCCACCAGTGATTTGGGCAGTACTAATGAAAAACTGTTTTTT.

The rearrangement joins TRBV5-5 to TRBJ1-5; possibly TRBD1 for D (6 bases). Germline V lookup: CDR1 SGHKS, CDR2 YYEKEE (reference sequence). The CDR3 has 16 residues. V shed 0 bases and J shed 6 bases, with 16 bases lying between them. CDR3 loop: CASSLGLWGGTQPQHF. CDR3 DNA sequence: TGTGCCAGCAGCTTGGGCCTCTGGGGGGGCACTCAGCCCCAGCATTTT. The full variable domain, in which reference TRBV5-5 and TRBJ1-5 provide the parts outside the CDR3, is DAGVTQSPTHLIKTRGQQVTLRCSPISGHKSVSWYQQVLGQGPQFIFQYYEKEERGRGNFPDRFSARQFPNYSSELNVNALLLGDSALYLCASSLGLWGGTQPQHFGDGTRLSIL.

For the CDR3, the DNA is TGTGCCAGCAGTGTAGACCCCGGGAGGGGCGCATCCTACGAGCAGTACTTC. Translated, it gives CASSVDPGRGASYEQYF. The chain carries TRBV28 and TRBJ2-7; 8 bases fit TRBD2. This CDR3 spans 17 amino acids. J lost 1 base, V lost 5 bases, and 13 bases had no gene match. Germline V gives CDR1 MDHEN, CDR2 SYDVKM.

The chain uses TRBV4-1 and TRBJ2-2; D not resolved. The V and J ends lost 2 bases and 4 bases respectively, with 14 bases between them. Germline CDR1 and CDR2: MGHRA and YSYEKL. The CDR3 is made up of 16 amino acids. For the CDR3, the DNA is TGCGCCAGCAGCCAAACCCGGGTTGTTGGCACCGGGGAGCTGTTTTTT. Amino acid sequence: CASSQTRVVGTGELFF.

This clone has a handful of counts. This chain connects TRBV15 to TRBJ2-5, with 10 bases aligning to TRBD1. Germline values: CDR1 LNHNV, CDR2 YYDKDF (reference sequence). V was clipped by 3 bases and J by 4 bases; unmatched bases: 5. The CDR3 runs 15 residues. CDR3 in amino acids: CATSRPDRGRETQYF. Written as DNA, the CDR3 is TGTGCCACCAGCAGGCCAGACAGGGGGCGAGAGACCCAGTACTTC.

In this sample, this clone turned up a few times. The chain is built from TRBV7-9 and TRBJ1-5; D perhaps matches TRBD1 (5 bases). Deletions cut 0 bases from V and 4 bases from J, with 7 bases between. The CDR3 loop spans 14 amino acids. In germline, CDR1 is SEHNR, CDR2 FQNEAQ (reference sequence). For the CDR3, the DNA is TGTGCCAGCAGCTTAGCGGGGGGGAATCAGCCCCAGCATTTT. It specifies CASSLAGGNQPQHF.

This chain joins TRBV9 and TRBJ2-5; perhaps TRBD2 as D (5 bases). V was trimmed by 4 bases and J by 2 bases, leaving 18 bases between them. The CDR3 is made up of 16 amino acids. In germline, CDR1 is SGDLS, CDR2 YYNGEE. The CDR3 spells CASSPRLAGGQETQYF. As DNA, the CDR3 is TGTGCCAGCAGCCCTCGGCTGGCCGGAGGTCAAGAGACCCAGTACTTC.

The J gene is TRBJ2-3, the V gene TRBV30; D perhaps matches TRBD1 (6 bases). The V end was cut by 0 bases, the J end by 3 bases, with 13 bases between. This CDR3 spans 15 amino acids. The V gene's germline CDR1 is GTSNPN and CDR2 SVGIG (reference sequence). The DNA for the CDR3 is TGTGCCTGGAGTGTCTCAGGGGTTGGGACAGATACGCAGTATTTT. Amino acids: CAWSVSGVGTDTQYF.

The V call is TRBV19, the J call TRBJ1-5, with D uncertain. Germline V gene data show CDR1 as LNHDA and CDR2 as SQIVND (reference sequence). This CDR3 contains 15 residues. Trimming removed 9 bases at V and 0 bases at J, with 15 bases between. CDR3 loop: CASIGGENSNQPQHF. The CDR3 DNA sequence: TGTGCCAGCATTGGCGGAGAAAATAGCAATCAGCCCCAGCATTTT.

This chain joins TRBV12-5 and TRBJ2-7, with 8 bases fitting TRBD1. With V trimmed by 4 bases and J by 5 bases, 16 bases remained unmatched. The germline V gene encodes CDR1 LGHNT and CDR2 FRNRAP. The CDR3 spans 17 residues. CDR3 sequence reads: CASGSRTGPSSFNEQYF. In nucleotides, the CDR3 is TGTGCTAGTGGTTCCCGGACAGGGCCCTCTTCCTTTAACGAGCAGTACTTC.

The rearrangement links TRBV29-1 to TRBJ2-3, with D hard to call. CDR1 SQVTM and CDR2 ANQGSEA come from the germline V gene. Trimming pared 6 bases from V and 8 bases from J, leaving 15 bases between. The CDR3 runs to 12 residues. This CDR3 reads CSVNPGDATQYF. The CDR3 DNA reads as TGCAGCGTCAATCCCGGAGATGCTACGCAGTATTTT.

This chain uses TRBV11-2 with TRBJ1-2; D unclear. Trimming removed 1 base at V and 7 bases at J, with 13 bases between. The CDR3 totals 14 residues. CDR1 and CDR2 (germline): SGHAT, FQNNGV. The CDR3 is CASSLGALLFGYTF. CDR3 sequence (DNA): TGTGCCAGCAGCTTAGGGGCTCTTCTATTTGGCTACACCTTC.

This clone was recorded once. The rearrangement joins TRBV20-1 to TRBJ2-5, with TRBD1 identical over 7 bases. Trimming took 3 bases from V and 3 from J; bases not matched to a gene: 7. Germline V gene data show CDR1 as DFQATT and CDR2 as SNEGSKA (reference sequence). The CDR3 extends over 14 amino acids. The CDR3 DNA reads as TGCAGTGCTAGTCCGGGGACAGCAAAAGAGACCCAGTACTTC. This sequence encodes CSASPGTAKETQYF.

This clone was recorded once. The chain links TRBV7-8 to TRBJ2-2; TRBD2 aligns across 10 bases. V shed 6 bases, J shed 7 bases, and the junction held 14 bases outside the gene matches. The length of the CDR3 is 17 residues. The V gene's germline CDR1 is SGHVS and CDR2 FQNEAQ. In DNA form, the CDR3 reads TGTGCCAGCAGTCCAGTCGTAGCGGGAGGAGGAGTCGGGGAGCTGTTTTTT. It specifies CASSPVVAGGGVGELFF.

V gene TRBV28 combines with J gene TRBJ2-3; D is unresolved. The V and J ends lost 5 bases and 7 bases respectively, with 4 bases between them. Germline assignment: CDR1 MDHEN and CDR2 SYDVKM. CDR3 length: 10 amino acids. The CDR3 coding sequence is TGTGCCAGCAGTCATCATACGCAGTATTTT. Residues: CASSHHTQYF.

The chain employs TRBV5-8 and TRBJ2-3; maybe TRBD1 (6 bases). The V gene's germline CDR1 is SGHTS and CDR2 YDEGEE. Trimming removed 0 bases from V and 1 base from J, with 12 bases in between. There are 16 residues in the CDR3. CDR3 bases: TGTGCCAGCAGCTTGGTAGGGGGATACGGCACAGATACGCAGTATTTT. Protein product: CASSLVGGYGTDTQYF.

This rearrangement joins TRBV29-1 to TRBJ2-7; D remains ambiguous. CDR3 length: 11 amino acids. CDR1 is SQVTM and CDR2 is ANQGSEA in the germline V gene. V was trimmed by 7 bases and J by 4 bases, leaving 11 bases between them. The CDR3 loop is CSAEQVYEQYF. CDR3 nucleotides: TGCAGCGCCGAACAAGTATACGAGCAGTACTTC.

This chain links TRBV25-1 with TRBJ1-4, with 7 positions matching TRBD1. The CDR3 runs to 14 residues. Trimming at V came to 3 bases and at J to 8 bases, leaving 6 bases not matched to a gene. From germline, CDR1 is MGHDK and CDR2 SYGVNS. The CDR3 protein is CASSDSGTVEKLFF. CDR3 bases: TGTGCCAGCAGTGATTCCGGGACAGTGGAAAAACTGTTTTTT.

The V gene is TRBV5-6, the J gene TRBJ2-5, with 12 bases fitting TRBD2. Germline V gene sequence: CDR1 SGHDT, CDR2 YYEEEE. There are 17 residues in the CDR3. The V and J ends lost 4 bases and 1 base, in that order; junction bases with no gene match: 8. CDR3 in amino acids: CASSNKTSGRIQETQYF. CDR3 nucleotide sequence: TGTGCCAGCAGCAATAAGACTAGCGGGAGAATCCAAGAGACCCAGTACTTC.

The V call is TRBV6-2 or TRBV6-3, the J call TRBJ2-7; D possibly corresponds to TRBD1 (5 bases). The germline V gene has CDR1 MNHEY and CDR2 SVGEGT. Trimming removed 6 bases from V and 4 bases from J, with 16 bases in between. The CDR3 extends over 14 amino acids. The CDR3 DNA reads TGTGCCAGCAGCCCACATTCAGGGTTTTACGAGCAGTACTTC. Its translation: CASSPHSGFYEQYF.

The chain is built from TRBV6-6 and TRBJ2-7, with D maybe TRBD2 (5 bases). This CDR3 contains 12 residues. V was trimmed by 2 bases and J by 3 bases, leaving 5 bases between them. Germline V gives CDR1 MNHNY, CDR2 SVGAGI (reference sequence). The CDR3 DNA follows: TGTGCCAGCAGTTACGAGGGCTACGAGCAGTACTTC. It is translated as CASSYEGYEQYF.